This TCR beta chain emerged from a study of blood T cell repertoires in COVID-19. Study-level background: Sites in the United States, Italy and Spain provided acute and convalescent COVID-19 samples.

CDR3 length: 16 amino acids. Germline V gives CDR1 SGHVS, CDR2 FQNEAQ. Trimming pared 5 bases from V and 1 base from J, leaving 17 bases between. The assay was immunoSEQ multiplex PCR, and TCRdb's table has in-frame clones only and misses some. The top ten clones hold around 0.6% of a sample with about 440,000 clones, less than 95% of them seen once. Ages ranged from 18 to 89 years, with residence in about 23 US areas. Grouping used clinical history reported by participants in a survey and questionnaire. Recovered Cohort 3 donors showed two negative PCRs, clearance, or symptom resolution. Sequencing was performed on PBMCs or T cells enriched from blood (not recorded which). The receptor's source is a man younger than 35 who had recovered from COVID-19. This chain links TRBV7-8 with TRBJ1-2; D may be TRBD1 (6 bases). CDR3 sequence (DNA): TGTGCCAGCAGCCTTGCCGGGGGGGCCCTTAACTATGGCTACACCTTC. This encodes CASSLAGGALNYGYTF.